Shown below are 22 T cell receptor beta chains from a single sample sequenced in a study of tumor-infiltrating lymphocytes in primary liver carcinoma (dated by TCRdb to about 2017). Sequencer: Illumina HiSeq 2500. Using a constant-region primer and ProtoScript II reverse transcriptase, TCRbeta-specific cDNA was reverse-transcribed from approximately 500 ng total RNA. TCRbeta libraries were built with three nested multiplex PCR rounds, a slightly modified ARM-PCR procedure. Multiplex TRBV1-TRBV30 forward primers and a Cbeta reverse primer were used in the first two PCR rounds, each of which was run for approximately 9 cycles. TCRdb redid the processing of the public reads, applying fastp at Q25 and MiXCR, and retained in-frame beta chains. Each record represents a unique CDR3 protein, reported with the most common genes and DNA among its rows. The sample table contains fewer than 350,000 distinct CDR3 sequences; only one count was recorded for 55% to 65% of them. The ten largest clones add up to roughly 9% of the sample.

RNA from unsorted whole blood was extracted with TRIzol reagent, and germline DNA was obtained with the DNeasy Blood & Tissue kit. The sample taken for sequencing was peripheral blood. The receptors shown here come from a man aged 35-49 years with primary liver carcinoma and hepatitis B virus infection.

Worth noting for this clonotype: The CDR3 does not close with the conserved phenylalanine or tryptophan, likely indicating a read error. V usage is TRBV5-1 and J usage is TRBJ2-3, with 7 nucleotides matching TRBD1. Germline CDR1 reads SGHRS; CDR2 reads YFSETQ. This CDR3 contains 15 residues. V gave up 3 bases and J gave up 1 base; unmatched junction bases: 5. CDR3 sequence: CASSSYGTGTDTQYS. The CDR3, as DNA: TGCGCCAGCAGCTCGTACGGGACAGGCACAGATACGCAGTATTCT.

In its sample, this clonotype was seen many times. This sequence joins TRBV6-5 and TRBJ2-3; TRBD1 is a possible D gene (5 bases). Trimming cost V 7 bases and J 1 base, with 9 bases left between them. The CDR3 contains 13 residues. Germline CDR1 and CDR2: MNHEY and SVGAGI. The CDR3 sequence: CASTQTGTDTQYF. In DNA, the CDR3 is TGTGCCAGCACCCAGACAGGCACAGATACGCAGTATTTT.

This clonotype was seen more than once but under ten times. The gene calls are TRBV14 and TRBJ2-5; D is unresolved. There are 12 residues in the CDR3. V was cut by 4 bases and J by 5 bases, with 8 bases left in between. CDR1 SGHDN and CDR2 FVKESK come from the germline V gene. Written as DNA, the CDR3 is TGTGCCAGCAGCCTCTTCAAGGAGACCCAGTACTTC. Encoded protein: CASSLFKETQYF.

As for this clonotype: Its ends do not fully match the called genes, so a read error is possible. The chain employs TRBV11-2 and TRBJ2-6; a possible D gene is TRBD2 (5 bases). Germline lookup yields CDR1 SGHAT and CDR2 FQNNGV. The CDR3 runs 18 residues. This chain's CDR3 is CASSLDFGVRSGVNVLTF. CDR3 DNA sequence: TGTGCCAGTAGCTTAGATTTCGGGGTCAGGTCCGGGGTCAACGTCCTGACTTTC.

The table lists this clonotype with a few counts. The chain has TRBV7-9 and TRBJ2-1; 10 bases are a match to TRBD2. The CDR3 is made up of 13 amino acids. The junction had 8 bases not matched to a gene; V was cut back by 5 bases and J by 13 bases. Germline assignment: CDR1 SEHNR and CDR2 FQNEAQ (reference sequence). The CDR3 is CASSPRSGRVQFF. CDR3 in DNA: TGTGCCAGCAGCCCCCGGAGCGGGAGGGTTCAGTTCTTC. The whole variable domain, filled in from reference TRBV7-9 and TRBJ2-1, reads DTGVSQNPRHKITKRGQNVTFRCDPISEHNRLYWYRQTLGQGPEFLTYFQNEAQLEKSRLLSDRFSAERPKGSFSTLEIQRTEQGDSAMYLCASSPRSGRVQFFGPGTRLTVL.

The chain employs TRBV11-2 and TRBJ2-1; a possible D gene is TRBD1 (5 bases). With 9 bases removed from V and 8 bases from J, the gap between germline ends came to 20 bases. The CDR3 is made up of 14 amino acids. From germline, CDR1 is SGHAT and CDR2 FQNNGV. CDR3 protein: CARSLSTLGHEQFF. CDR3 DNA: TGTGCCAGGAGTTTGTCTACCTTGGGGCATGAGCAGTTCTTC.

The sample holds many counts of this clonotype. J is TRBJ1-2 and V is TRBV6-1, with a weak D call TRBD1 (5 bases). The V end was cut by 6 bases, the J end by 0 bases, with 14 bases between. CDR1 and CDR2 from the germline V gene are MNHNS and SASEGT. CDR3 length: 15 residues. The CDR3 sequence: CASSRPATANYGYTF. In nucleotides, the CDR3 is TGTGCCAGCAGCCGCCCGGCGACAGCTAACTATGGCTACACCTTC.

This clonotype was seen at least ten times. The rearrangement links TRBV6-2 or TRBV6-3 to TRBJ2-7; D remains ambiguous. The V end lost 0 bases, the J end lost 6 bases, and 12 bases lay between the germline ends. There are 14 residues in the CDR3. CDR1 is MNHEY and CDR2 is SVGEGT in the germline V gene. The CDR3 region has the DNA TGTGCCAGCAGTTACTCGAACCCCGGCGCCGAGCAGTACTTC. Residues: CASSYSNPGAEQYF.

On this clonotype: A much larger clone lies one base from this, so it may be a read error. The gene calls are TRBV10-3 and TRBJ1-6; no clear D gene. The length of the CDR3 is 15 residues. V was cut by 3 bases and J by 10 bases, with 16 bases left in between. CDR1 and CDR2 from the germline V gene are ENHRY and SYGVKD. The CDR3 here is CAISEEGVVPSPLHF. Written as DNA, the CDR3 is TGTGCCATCAGTGAAGAAGGAGTGGTTCCCTCACCCCTCCACTTT.

In the case of this clonotype: This may be a read error, as it is one base from a much larger clone. The rearrangement joins TRBV5-1 to TRBJ2-1, with a weak D call TRBD2 (6 bases). Germline CDR1 is SGHRS and CDR2 is YFSETQ. There are 16 residues in the CDR3. CDR3 DNA sequence: TGCGCCAGCAGCTCCGGGGGTGATTGGTCTGCCAATAAGCAGTTCTTC. It translates to CASSSGGDWSANKQFF.

Ten or more counts support this clonotype. This chain joins TRBV6-5 and TRBJ2-7; 11 bases map to TRBD2. The V and J ends lost 5 bases and 4 bases, in that order; junction bases with no gene match: 1. The CDR3 contains 13 residues. Per the germline V gene, CDR1 is MNHEY and CDR2 is SVGAGI. The CDR3 protein is CASSRLAGYEQYF. For the CDR3, the DNA is TGTGCCAGCAGTCGACTAGCGGGGTACGAGCAGTACTTC.

CDR3 loop: CASSLGVGFSYEQYF. CDR3 nucleotides: TGTGCCAGCAGCTTAGGAGTGGGGTTTTCCTACGAGCAGTACTTC. The genes are TRBV11-3 and TRBJ2-7; D uncertain. V lost 1 base to trimming and J lost 1 base, with 11 bases between them. The CDR3 contains 15 residues. Germline V gene lookup returns CDR1 SGHNT and CDR2 YENEEA. Full variable domain (outside the CDR3, taken from reference TRBV11-3 and TRBJ2-7): EAGVVQSPRYKIIEKKQPVAFWCNPISGHNTLYWYLQNLGQGPELLIRYENEEAVDDSQLPKDRFSAERLKGVDSTLKIQPAELGDSAVYLCASSLGVGFSYEQYFGPGTRLTVT.

This clonotype was detected a few times. J is TRBJ1-2 and V is TRBV7-9; D is undetermined. Germline-derived CDR1 and CDR2 are SEHNR and FQNEAQ (reference sequence). This CDR3 has 14 residues. Trimming cost V 5 bases and J 4 bases, with 14 bases left between them. The CDR3 protein is CASSALSSGYGYTF. CDR3 DNA: TGTGCCAGCAGCGCCCTAAGTTCGGGCTATGGCTACACCTTC.

Worth noting for this clonotype: This may be a read error: a much more frequent sequence differs by one nucleotide. V and J are TRBV4-2 and TRBJ2-1; D not certain. Trimming removed 2 bases from V and 0 bases from J, with 11 bases in between. CDR1 is LGHNA, CDR2 YNFKEQ, per germline. The CDR3 is made up of 16 amino acids. CDR3 region: CASSQRSASSYNEQFF. In nucleotides, the CDR3 is TGTGCCAGCAGCCAAAGGTCCGCGTCCTCCTACAATGAGCAGTTCTTC.

Worth noting for this clonotype: A much larger clone lies one base from this, so it may be a read error. The conserved phenylalanine or tryptophan normally closing the CDR3 is absent here, so this likely arose from a read error. CDR3 protein: CASSSSWGGFTEAFS. The CDR3 coding sequence is TGTGCCAGCAGTTCTTCTTGGGGGGGTTTCACTGAAGCTTTCTCT. This chain connects TRBV6-5 to TRBJ1-1; TRBD1 might be the D (5 bases). The CDR3 is 15 residues long. Trimming removed 4 bases from V and 4 bases from J, with 16 bases in between. Germline V CDR1 and CDR2: MNHEY, SVGAGI.

Concerning this clonotype itself: A read error may be the cause here, since a much bigger clone is one base away. J is TRBJ2-7 and V is TRBV10-3, with 7 nucleotides matching TRBD1. Germline loops: CDR1 ENHRY, CDR2 SYGVKD. The CDR3 runs 12 residues. The CDR3 coding sequence is TGTGCCACCTCCGGGACAGACTACGAGCGGTACTTC. The encoded protein is CATSGTDYERYF.

A note on this clonotype: The junction differs from germline at one of its ends, possibly a read error. The gene calls are TRBV12-3 or TRBV12-4 and TRBJ2-1, with 9 positions matching TRBD2. The CDR3 loop spans 15 amino acids. For the CDR3, the DNA is TGTGCCACCAGTTTAAGCGGGAGGCCCTACAATGAGCAGTTCTTC. This encodes CATSLSGRPYNEQFF.

With respect to this clonotype: The conserved phenylalanine or tryptophan normally closing the CDR3 is absent here, so this likely arose from a read error. This chain uses TRBV4-1 with TRBJ2-1; no definite D call. The CDR3 extends over 16 amino acids. Germline CDR1 reads MGHRA; CDR2 reads YSYEKL. The CDR3 coding sequence is TGCGCCAGCGGCCAAGTTAACCTAGTGTCTTACAATGAGCAGTTCATC. This codes for CASGQVNLVSYNEQFI.

The V call is TRBV6-8, the J call TRBJ1-5; D is ambiguous. Trimming took off 4 bases at V and 6 bases at J, with 10 bases between the two ends. The CDR3 has 13 amino acids. Looked up from germline, CDR1 is MNHGY and CDR2 is SAAAGT. DNA for the CDR3: TGTGCCAGCAGTTCCCGTGGGATTCAGCCCCAGCATTTT. Translation: CASSSRGIQPQHF.

CDR3 region: CASSPEGRGNTEAFF. CDR3 nucleotides: TGCGCCAGCAGCCCGGAGGGACGGGGGAACACTGAAGCTTTCTTT. This chain uses TRBV5-1 with TRBJ1-1, with D possibly TRBD1 on 5 matching bases. CDR1 and CDR2 (germline): SGHRS, YFSETQ. Trimming removed 4 bases from V and 1 base from J, with 14 bases in between. The CDR3 is 15 amino acids.

Of note for this clonotype: This may arise from a read error, as a much more abundant clone is one base away. V gene TRBV6-5 combines with J gene TRBJ1-5; D gene uncertain. Germline CDR1 and CDR2: MNHEY and SVGAGI. The V end lost 5 bases, the J end lost 1 base, and 9 bases lay between the germline ends. The CDR3 length is 14 residues. The CDR3 is CASSKTGSNQPQHF. The CDR3 DNA sequence: TGTGCCAGCAGTAAGACGGGGAGCAATCAGCCCCAGCATTTT.

Concerning this clonotype itself: Likely a read error: the CDR3 ends without its conserved phenylalanine or tryptophan. This rearrangement joins TRBV6-6 to TRBJ1-4; possible D gene TRBD1, 5 bases. The germline V gene has CDR1 MNHNY and CDR2 SVGAGI (reference sequence). This CDR3 spans 14 amino acids. For the CDR3, the DNA is TGTGCCATCAGTTCAGCCACGCAGGGTGAAAAACTGTTTTTA. Protein sequence: CAISSATQGEKLFL.